The source of this TCR beta chain is a study of blood T cells in healthy people across ages. Concerning this clonotype: Its antigen is undetermined.

Primers used in a second PCR of roughly 6 to 11 cycles were a sample-barcoded 5' primer and a J-beta primer mix. Each cDNA molecule was tagged by a template-switch adaptor with 12 random nucleotides. A single record per CDR3 protein comes from TCRdb applying MiXCR to the 5' RACE reads. The sample records over 950,000 distinct CDR3 sequences, roughly 50% being singletons. Study-level points and caveats: With age, beta diversity per million T cells declined roughly linearly, significantly by 40. Versus aged donors, long-lived donors had higher diversity and more naive CD4+ cells.

The ends were cut back, 4 bases at V and 3 bases at J, with 13 bases in the middle. This CDR3 has 14 amino acids. Germline-derived CDR1 and CDR2 are SGHRS and YFSETQ. The source material was blood. V gene TRBV5-1 combines with J gene TRBJ1-1, with D unclear. This receptor was taken from a woman aged 55-75 years in good health. In DNA form, the CDR3 reads TGCGCCAGCAGCGATCCATCGGGAGACACTGAAGCTTTCTTT. Residues: CASSDPSGDTEAFF.